Listed below are T cell receptor beta chains from one sample, sequenced in a study of neurological immune-mediated disorders. TCRdb reprocessed the 5' RACE reads with MiXCR, giving one entry per CDR3 protein. The sample holds approximately 49,000 distinct CDR3 sequences, over 8% seen once. Sequenced: PBMCs. These receptors were collected from a woman aged 40 to 50 in good health. CDR3s include the opening cysteine and the closing phenylalanine or tryptophan. D genes are given only for firm matches. Where a row states a size, it is once, few, many or the class of an expanded clone; other rows omit it.

len,j_gene,abundance,v_gene,d_gene,CDR3aa,CDR3nt
16,TRBJ2-1,many,TRBV6-4,TRBD2,CASSRAAGTSIDEQFF,TGTGCCAGCAGTCGAGCGGCCGGGACTAGCATAGATGAGCAGTTCTTC
14,TRBJ1-3,once,TRBV14,.,CASSQVISGNTIYF,TGTGCCAGCAGCCAAGTCATCTCTGGAAACACCATATATTTT
14,TRBJ1-4,.,TRBV6-6,.,CASRKTGLLEKLFF,TGTGCCAGCAGGAAGACAGGATTACTAGAAAAACTGTTTTTT
12,TRBJ2-1,many,TRBV5-1,.,CASSFEGARGIF,TGCGCCAGCAGCTTTGAGGGGGCTCGGGGGATCTTC
17,TRBJ2-3,.,TRBV15,.,CATGRESGPIVGDTQYF,TGTGCCACCGGCAGAGAGTCAGGTCCAATTGTAGGAGATACGCAGTATTTT
12,TRBJ2-7,many,TRBV20-1,TRBD1,CSAGQGAGEQYF,TGCAGTGCTGGACAGGGGGCGGGGGAGCAGTACTTC
15,TRBJ2-1,.,TRBV6-4,.,CASSPTSGRVNEQFF,TGTGCCAGCAGTCCAACTAGTGGGAGAGTTAATGAGCAGTTCTTC
14,TRBJ2-7,.,TRBV29-1,.,CSVARCGRSYEQYF,TGCAGCGTTGCGAGGTGTGGTAGATCCTACGAGCAGTACTTC
16,TRBJ1-4,many,TRBV6-5,TRBD1,CASTETPGQVAFGLFF,TGTGCCAGCACCGAGACCCCGGGACAGGTGGCCTTCGGACTGTTTTTT
13,TRBJ2-3,many,TRBV4-1,.,CASSQVQGDTQYF,TGCGCCAGCAGCCAAGTTCAGGGAGATACGCAGTATTTT
18,TRBJ2-6,.,TRBV7-6,.,CASSLASEVKDGANVLTF,TGTGCCAGCAGCTTAGCTTCCGAGGTGAAAGATGGGGCCAACGTCCTGACTTTC
10,TRBJ1-2,many,TRBV4-1,.,CASWIYGYTF,TGCGCCAGCTGGATCTATGGCTACACCTTC
14,TRBJ2-3,few,TRBV27,.,CASRLRGGTDTQYF,TGTGCCAGCAGGCTCAGGGGAGGGACAGATACGCAGTATTTT
15,TRBJ2-1,many,TRBV13,.,CASSFGGAGFAEQFF,TGTGCCAGCAGCTTTGGGGGCGCGGGGTTTGCTGAGCAGTTCTTC
14,TRBJ2-5,many,TRBV12-3/TRBV12-4,.,CASSVSSGLETQYF,TGTGCCAGCAGTGTCTCCAGCGGACTAGAGACCCAGTACTTC
12,TRBJ2-3,many,TRBV7-2,.,CASSQLGDTQYF,TGTGCCAGCAGCCAGTTGGGAGATACGCAGTATTTT
13,TRBJ2-1,many,TRBV7-2,.,CASSWSFFDEQFF,TGTGCCAGCAGCTGGTCCTTCTTTGATGAGCAGTTCTTC
16,TRBJ1-2,many,TRBV7-2,TRBD1,CASNQATGGEYYGYTF,TGTGCCAGCAACCAAGCCACAGGGGGCGAATACTATGGCTACACCTTC
13,TRBJ1-5,many,TRBV6-2/TRBV6-3,.,CASSYVQGQPQHF,TGTGCCAGCAGTTACGTCCAAGGGCAGCCCCAGCATTTT
15,TRBJ1-2,.,TRBV30,.,CAWSASPGAGYGYTF,TGTGCCTGGAGTGCCTCCCCCGGGGCAGGATATGGCTACACCTTC
14,TRBJ2-1,many,TRBV18,.,CASSAPPIPDEQFF,TGTGCCAGCTCAGCCCCGCCTATCCCCGATGAGCAGTTCTTC
14,TRBJ1-1,many,TRBV20-1,.,CSARVARGNTEAFF,TGCAGTGCTAGAGTCGCCAGGGGGAACACTGAAGCTTTCTTT
14,TRBJ2-1,many,TRBV20-1,.,CSARGGSVYNEQFF,TGCAGTGCTAGAGGCGGCTCAGTGTACAATGAGCAGTTCTTC
14,TRBJ1-1,many,TRBV5-6,.,CASSLTASNTEAFF,TGTGCCAGCAGCTTGACAGCCTCGAACACTGAAGCTTTCTTT
14,TRBJ1-1,many,TRBV10-3,TRBD1,CAINRDRMNTEAFF,TGTGCCATCAACCGGGACAGAATGAACACTGAAGCTTTCTTT
16,TRBJ2-1,many,TRBV20-1,TRBD2,CSARDFFSGTYNEQFF,TGCAGTGCTAGAGATTTTTTTAGCGGGACCTACAATGAGCAGTTCTTC
15,TRBJ2-5,many,TRBV7-2,.,CASSLVWGGGETQYF,TGTGCCAGCAGCTTAGTATGGGGAGGAGGAGAGACCCAGTACTTC
13,TRBJ1-2,many,TRBV5-6,.,CASSLGGVHGYTF,TGTGCCAGCAGCTTAGGGGGGGTTCATGGCTACACCTTC
15,TRBJ2-2,many,TRBV7-3,.,CASSLQGVGTGELFF,TGTGCCAGCAGCCTTCAGGGAGTTGGGACCGGGGAGCTGTTTTTT
15,TRBJ2-1,many,TRBV9,.,CASAGGGRRGMEQFF,TGTGCCAGCGCTGGGGGCGGCCGGAGGGGCATGGAGCAGTTCTTC
14,TRBJ2-1,many,TRBV25-1,.,CASSERSAIDEQFF,TGTGCCAGCAGTGAAAGGTCGGCGATCGATGAGCAGTTCTTC
15,TRBJ2-1,many,TRBV12-3/TRBV12-4,.,CASSGPGLPLHEQFF,TGTGCCAGCAGTGGCCCGGGACTCCCTCTGCATGAGCAGTTCTTC
14,TRBJ2-2,many,TRBV20-1,TRBD2,CSARVAGESGELFF,TGCAGTGCTAGAGTAGCGGGAGAGTCAGGGGAGCTGTTTTTT
13,TRBJ2-3,few,TRBV27,TRBD1,CASRNTGVGTQYF,TGTGCCAGCAGAAACACAGGGGTTGGTACGCAGTATTTT